This T cell receptor (beta chain) comes out of a study of PD-L1 blockade in urothelial cancer. Whole-study context: Each participant's history included 0 to 3 prior chemotherapy regimens. It was at 3 weeks (second dose) and 6 weeks after treatment start that blood was analyzed.

Germline V CDR1 and CDR2: SGHTA, FQGTGA. This CDR3 is built from 15 residues. With V trimmed by 2 bases and J by 6 bases, 5 bases remained unmatched. The sample's time point: pretreatment peripheral blood. The patients had locally advanced or metastatic urothelial carcinoma. PCRs each included synthetic TCR analog templates spiked in. TCRdb keeps only in-frame clones here, not all; method: immunoSEQ multiplex PCR. The sample lists 49,000 or so clones; about 86% were seen once. Sample: PBMCs, taken around atezolizumab (anti-PD-L1) treatment. The TCR was taken from a man in his sixties with urothelial cancer. The V gene is TRBV7-3, the J gene TRBJ2-7; 12 bases map to TRBD1. DNA for the CDR3: TGTGCCAGCAGCTTAGTTGGGACAGGGGGCAGCGAGCAGTACTTC. The encoded protein is CASSLVGTGGSEQYF. Drawing the rest from reference TRBV7-3 and TRBJ2-7, the complete variable domain is GAGVSQTPSNKVTEKGKYVELRCDPISGHTALYWYRQSLGQGPEFLIYFQGTGAADDSGLPNDRFFAVRPEGSVSTLKIQRTERGDSAVYLCASSLVGTGGSEQYFGPGTRLTVT.